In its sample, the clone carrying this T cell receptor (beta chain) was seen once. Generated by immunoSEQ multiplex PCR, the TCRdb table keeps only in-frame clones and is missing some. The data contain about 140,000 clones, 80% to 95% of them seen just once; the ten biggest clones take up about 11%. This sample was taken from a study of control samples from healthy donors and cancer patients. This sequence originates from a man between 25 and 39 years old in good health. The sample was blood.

CDR3 bases: TGCGCCAGCAGTGAGTCGGTGAGCGGGAGGGTTACGCAGTATTTT. It specifies CASSESVSGRVTQYF. J is TRBJ2-3 and V is TRBV10-1, with 10 bases that match TRBD2. The CDR3 totals 15 residues. Germline lookup yields CDR1 WNHNN and CDR2 SYGVQD (reference sequence). Trimming at V came to 0 bases and at J to 8 bases, leaving 5 bases not matched to a gene.